Sequencing of this T cell receptor beta chain was carried out in a study of molecular identifiers for immune sequencing clone quantification. The CDR3 is 12 residues long. V was trimmed by 5 bases and J by 7 bases, leaving 11 bases between them. The germline V gene has CDR1 SGHVS and CDR2 FNYEAQ. MiXCR, applied by TCRdb to the PCR reads, yields one record per CDR3 protein. The repertoire holds 490,000 or so distinct CDR3 sequences, roughly 26% seen once, with around 0.8% in the top ten. V and J are TRBV7-6 and TRBJ1-1; D is undetermined. Input material: naive CD8+ T cells from blood, with Jurkat cell RNA spiked in. This sample's subset: FACS-sorted CD8+CD4-CCR7+CD45RA+ naive T cells. The TCR was taken from a human donor in good health. Some libraries in this study had Jurkat cell RNA spiked in. The CDR3 loop reads CASSHFGLEAFF. The CDR3 DNA follows: TGTGCCAGCAGCCATTTCGGTCTTGAAGCTTTCTTT.